Following are 10 T cell receptor beta chains from one sample sequenced in a study of blood T cell repertoires in COVID-19. TCRdb keeps only in-frame clones here, not all; method: immunoSEQ multiplex PCR. In the table there are 220,000 or so clones, 89% of which are singletons. Sequencing was done on a sample of peripheral blood. These receptors were obtained from a man between 60 and 75 years old who had recovered from COVID-19.

V usage is TRBV6-6 and J usage is TRBJ2-1; a possible D gene is TRBD2 (5 bases). V was cut by 5 bases and J by 2 bases, with 10 bases left in between. The germline V gene has CDR1 MNHNY and CDR2 SVGAGI (reference sequence). This CDR3 has 14 amino acids. The CDR3 region is CASSHGLTYNEQFF. The DNA for the CDR3 is TGTGCCAGCAGTCACGGACTCACCTACAATGAGCAGTTCTTC.

The genes are TRBV7-9 and TRBJ1-2; 8 bases map to TRBD1. Unmatched junction bases numbered 6, after V lost 5 bases and J lost 4 bases. The CDR3 consists of 14 residues. Germline-derived CDR1 and CDR2 are SEHNR and FQNEAQ (reference sequence). Here the CDR3 reads CASSPRQGPYGYTF. The CDR3 DNA reads TGTGCCAGCAGCCCTCGACAGGGGCCCTATGGCTACACCTTC.

The chain links TRBV5-8 to TRBJ2-2, with unresolved D. This CDR3 has 14 residues. V dropped 1 base and J dropped 6 bases, with 10 bases sitting between them. CDR1 SGHTS and CDR2 YDEGEE come from the germline V gene. This chain's CDR3 is CASSLRQIPGELFF. The CDR3 DNA sequence: TGTGCCAGCAGCTTGAGACAAATCCCCGGGGAGCTGTTTTTT.

J is TRBJ1-2 and V is TRBV21-1. TRBV21-1 is a known pseudogene. The CDR3 sequence is 15 residues long. The CDR3: CASSKVRRGNYGYTF. Here the CDR3 DNA reads TGTGCCAGCAGCAAGGTAAGGAGGGGTAACTATGGCTACACCTTC.

V and J are TRBV9 and TRBJ2-1, with 10 bases lining up with TRBD2. V trimming: 6 bases; J trimming: 2 bases; junction bases outside the gene matches: 2. The CDR3 sequence is 14 residues long. The germline V gene has CDR1 SGDLS and CDR2 YYNGEE. CDR3 in DNA: TGTGCCAGCACGAGCGGGGGGGCCTACAATGAGCAGTTCTTC. Translating gives CASTSGGAYNEQFF.

This chain joins TRBV27 and TRBJ2-2; D is perhaps TRBD1 (6 bases). The CDR3 has 14 amino acids. CDR1 and CDR2 (germline): MNHEY, SMNVEV (reference sequence). V dropped 2 bases and J dropped 6 bases, with 10 bases sitting between them. The CDR3 DNA reads as TGTGCCAGCAGTTTAAGGGGGTTCCCCGGGGAGCTGTTTTTT. Translation: CASSLRGFPGELFF.

The genes are TRBV7-2 and TRBJ2-5; possible D gene TRBD2, 5 bases. Between the trimmed V and J ends, which lost 5 bases and 1 base, there was a span of 14 bases. The CDR3 extends over 15 amino acids. The germline V gene has CDR1 SGHTA and CDR2 FQGNSA. The CDR3 loop is CASSNRLTGQETQYF. The CDR3 DNA reads TGTGCCAGCAGCAATCGACTAACGGGCCAAGAGACCCAGTACTTC.

This rearrangement joins TRBV6-1 to TRBJ1-2, with a tentative D call TRBD1 (5 bases). CDR1 is MNHNS and CDR2 is SASEGT in the germline V gene. This CDR3 is built from 15 residues. V lost 2 bases and J lost 1, with 11 bases in between. CDR3 loop: CASSERGDHNYGYTF. The CDR3 nucleotides are TGTGCCAGCAGTGAACGGGGGGATCATAACTATGGCTACACCTTC.

The sample holds a few counts of this clone. The chain is built from TRBV6-5 and TRBJ2-2; D is uncertain. Per the germline V gene, CDR1 is MNHEY and CDR2 is SVGAGI. V gave up 8 bases and J gave up 3 bases, with 10 bases separating them. The CDR3 contains 13 residues. CDR3 in amino acids: CASSPMDTGELFF. The CDR3 nucleotides read TGTGCCAGCTCACCTATGGACACCGGGGAGCTGTTTTTT.

V usage is TRBV7-2 and J usage is TRBJ2-1; a weak D match, TRBD2 (6 bases). Trimming took off 5 bases at V and 9 bases at J, with 14 bases between the two ends. Germline assignment: CDR1 SGHTA and CDR2 FQGNSA. This CDR3 has 13 residues. CDR3 bases: TGTGCCAGCAGCATCACCTTAGCGGCTGAGCAGTTCTTC. The encoded protein is CASSITLAAEQFF.